A selection of T cell receptor beta chains follows, all from one sample in a study of blood T cells in healthy people across ages. TCRdb processed the 5' RACE reads anew with MiXCR; each CDR3 protein has one entry. The sample includes approximately 1.5 million distinct CDR3 sequences, roughly 30% of them seen just once. Sequencing used blood. The source is a woman in her 30s in good health. Both conserved end residues are trimmed from each CDR3. The order of the fields is J gene, V gene, CDR3 protein.

TRBJ1-1 | TRBV25-1 | ASSVVWGEAF
TRBJ2-1 | TRBV20-1 | SATPPGQGTYNEQF
TRBJ2-7 | TRBV3-1 | ASSQAGAYEQY
TRBJ1-6 | TRBV10-3 | AITGDSGNSPLH
TRBJ2-2 | TRBV5-1 | ASSFGGADTGELF
TRBJ2-7 | TRBV21-1 | SGAGPFLSYEQY
TRBJ2-7 | TRBV5-1 | ASSSTSGASGRAPY
TRBJ2-2 | TRBV9 | ASSVGGSGGENTGERF
TRBJ1-5 | TRBV6-1 | ASSEALGGMQPQH
TRBJ2-3 | TRBV6-5 | ASSRGGPSTDTQY
TRBJ2-5 | TRBV10-3 | AISESNRAQETQY
TRBJ2-3 | TRBV20-1 | SARDKIRTDTQY
TRBJ2-3 | TRBV2 | ARGLAGSTDTQY
TRBJ1-1 | TRBV20-1 | SAPGEPTEAF
TRBJ2-7 | TRBV7-9 | AGSPGPGTYEQY
TRBJ2-5 | TRBV20-1 | SADEETQY
TRBJ2-6 | TRBV15 | ATSRAPLGQGSPLGANVLT
- | TRBV10-3 | VISESGEETQY
TRBJ2-7 | TRBV7-9 | ASSSPLSGTSYEQY
TRBJ1-1 | TRBV12-3/TRBV12-4 | ASTYRQGRTEAF
TRBJ2-1 | TRBV27 | ASPLGHLEQF
TRBJ2-1 | TRBV28 | ASSHRGHNEQF
TRBJ2-7 | TRBV7-9 | ASSLSHSGEQY
TRBJ2-3 | TRBV6-2/TRBV6-3 | ASSYSRETDTQY
TRBJ2-3 | TRBV6-2/TRBV6-3 | ASSYGVADSTDTQY
TRBJ2-1 | TRBV10-2 | ASFAGSGRHEQF
TRBJ2-5 | TRBV20-1 | SARDTGTDLPQY
TRBJ1-2 | TRBV2 | ASKIRGYGYT
TRBJ2-1 | TRBV5-1 | ASSLDDRLAGGPGNEQF
TRBJ2-3 | TRBV2 | ASQQVSTDTQY
TRBJ1-2 | TRBV4-1 | ASSQGVTAYGYT
TRBJ2-5 | TRBV27 | ASSLSPGESAGEETQY
TRBJ2-1 | TRBV28 | ASSLFSSAYNEQF
TRBJ2-1 | TRBV2 | ARSASDRVGEQF
TRBJ1-4 | TRBV29-1 | SVEQGEEKLF
TRBJ2-1 | TRBV5-1 | ASSPGISGRDYNEQF